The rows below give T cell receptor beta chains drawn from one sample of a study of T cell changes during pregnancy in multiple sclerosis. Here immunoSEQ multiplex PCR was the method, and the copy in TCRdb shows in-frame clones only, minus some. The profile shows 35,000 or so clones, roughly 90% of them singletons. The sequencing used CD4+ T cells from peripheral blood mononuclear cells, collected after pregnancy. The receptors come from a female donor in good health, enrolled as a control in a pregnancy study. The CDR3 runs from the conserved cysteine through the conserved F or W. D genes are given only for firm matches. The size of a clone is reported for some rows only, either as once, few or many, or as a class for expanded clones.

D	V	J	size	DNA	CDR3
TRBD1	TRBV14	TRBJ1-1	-	TGTGCCAGCAGCCCCGGGACAGGGGCGAACACTGAAGCTTTCTTT	CASSPGTGANTEAFF
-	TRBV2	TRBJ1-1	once	TGTGCCAGCAGTGAAAGGGGCACCTCGAACACTGAAGCTTTCTTT	CASSERGTSNTEAFF
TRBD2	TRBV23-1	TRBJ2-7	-	TGCGCCAGCAGTCAATCGATTTTCTACCGGCTAGCGGGTCTCGCGTACGAGCAGTACTTC	CASSQSIFYRLAGLAYEQYF
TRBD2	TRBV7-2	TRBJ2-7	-	TGTGCCAGCAGCTCCCAGCGGGGGCCGGGGGAGCAGTACTTC	CASSSQRGPGEQYF
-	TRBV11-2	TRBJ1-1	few	TGTGCCAGCAGCTTACGAGGGAAGCCTGAAGCTTTCTTT	CASSLRGKPEAFF
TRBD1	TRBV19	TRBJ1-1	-	TGTGCCAGTAGTATAGTTGGACAGGGGAAGGCCGTGGGGACTGAAGCTTTCTTT	CASSIVGQGKAVGTEAFF
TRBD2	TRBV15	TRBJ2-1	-	TGTGCCACCAGCAGAGCCATAAGCGGGGGGCGCGATGAGCAGTTCTTC	CATSRAISGGRDEQFF
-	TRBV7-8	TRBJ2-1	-	TGTGCCAGCACCCCCTCGATGGGGGCGCTAAACCACAATGAGCAGTTCTTC	CASTPSMGALNHNEQFF
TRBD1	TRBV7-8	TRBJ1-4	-	TGTGCCAGCAGCTTAGCCCGATTACAGGGGGGAACTGAAAAACTGTTTTTT	CASSLARLQGGTEKLFF
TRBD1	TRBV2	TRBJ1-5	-	TGTGCCAGCAGTGAAAGGCAGGGGGCAAATCAGCCCCAGCATTTT	CASSERQGANQPQHF
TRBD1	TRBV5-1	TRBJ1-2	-	TGCGCCAGCAGCCCGGGACAGGGGGCTATTGGGGGCTACACCTTC	CASSPGQGAIGGYTF
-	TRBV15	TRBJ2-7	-	TGTGCCACCAGCTTAGCGGTGGGCGAGCAGTACTTC	CATSLAVGEQYF
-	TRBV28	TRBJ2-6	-	TGTGCCAGCAGTTTTGGAGGCGTTTACGGGGCCAACGTCCTGACTTTC	CASSFGGVYGANVLTF
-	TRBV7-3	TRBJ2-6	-	TGTGCCAGCAGCCTCCACAGGGTGCGGGGGGCCAACGTCCTGACTTTC	CASSLHRVRGANVLTF
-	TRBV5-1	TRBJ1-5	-	TGCGCCAGCAGCTTGGGGCCAAATAACAATCAGCCCCAGCATTTT	CASSLGPNNNQPQHF
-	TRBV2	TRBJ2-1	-	TGTGCCAGCAGCCCGACAGTGGGCTCCTACAATGAGCAGTTCTTC	CASSPTVGSYNEQFF
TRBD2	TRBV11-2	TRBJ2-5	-	TGTGCCAGCAGCTTTAGCGGGGGGGCCCAAGAGACCCAGTACTTC	CASSFSGGAQETQYF
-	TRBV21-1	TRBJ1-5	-	TGTGCCAGCAGCATGAGACCCAAAAGACCCAGGGAGGATCAGCCCCAGCATTTT	CASSMRPKRPREDQPQHF
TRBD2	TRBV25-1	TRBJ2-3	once	TGTGCCAGCAGGAGGGTCGGGACTAGCGGTAGCACAGATACGCAGTATTTT	CASRRVGTSGSTDTQYF
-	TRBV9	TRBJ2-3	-	TGTGCCAGCAGCGTAGGAGGGAGCTCGGCAGATACGCAGTATTTT	CASSVGGSSADTQYF
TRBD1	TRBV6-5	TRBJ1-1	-	TGTGCCAGCAATCTACAGGGGGCGGACACTGAAGCTTTCTTT	CASNLQGADTEAFF
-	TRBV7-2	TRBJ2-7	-	TGTGCCAGCAGCATCGTCGCAGGGGAATACGAGCAGTACTTC	CASSIVAGEYEQYF
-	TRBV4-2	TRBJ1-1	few	TGTGCCAGCAGCCAAGAGTCCCAGGGAAGGACTGAAGCTTTCTTT	CASSQESQGRTEAFF
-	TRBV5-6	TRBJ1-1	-	TGTGCCAGCAGCTTGAACGTCAGGAACACTGAAGCTTTCTTT	CASSLNVRNTEAFF
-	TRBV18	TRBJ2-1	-	TGTGCCAGCTCACCACTACAGGGTACCGACGAGCAGTTCTTC	CASSPLQGTDEQFF
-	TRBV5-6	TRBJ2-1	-	TGTGCCAGCAGCTCCGACAGACTGGCCTACAATGAGCAGTTCTTC	CASSSDRLAYNEQFF
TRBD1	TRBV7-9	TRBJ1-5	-	TGTGCCAGCAGCTACTCACAGGGGGCTGGCAATCAGCCCCAGCATTTT	CASSYSQGAGNQPQHF
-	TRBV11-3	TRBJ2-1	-	TGTGCCAGCAGCTTAGCAGGTAGCGGCTCCTACAATGAGCAGTTCTTC	CASSLAGSGSYNEQFF
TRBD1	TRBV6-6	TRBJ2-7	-	TGTGCCAGCAGTTACGGGACAGGGGTGGCCTACGAGCAGTACTTC	CASSYGTGVAYEQYF
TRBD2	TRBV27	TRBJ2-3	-	TGTGCCAGCAGTTGGTCTAGCGGGACTTTCTCAGATACGCAGTATTTT	CASSWSSGTFSDTQYF
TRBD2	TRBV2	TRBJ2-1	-	TGTGCCAGCAATATCTGGACTAGCGGGAACAATGAGCAGTTCTTC	CASNIWTSGNNEQFF
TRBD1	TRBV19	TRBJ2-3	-	TGTGCCAGTAGCGGATCAGGACAGGGCCACCCTAGCACAGATACGCAGTATTTT	CASSGSGQGHPSTDTQYF
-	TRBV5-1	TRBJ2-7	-	TGCGCCAGTGGGTTTGGGACTCTGGGGGACTACGAGCAGTACTTC	CASGFGTLGDYEQYF
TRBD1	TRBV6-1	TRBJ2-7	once	TGTGCCAGCAGTCATAGCCGGGACAGGGGTCGCGAGCAGTACTTC	CASSHSRDRGREQYF
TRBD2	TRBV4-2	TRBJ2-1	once	TGTGCCAGCAGCCAGGTCGTCGCTAGCGGGGGAGGTAATGAGCAGTTCTTC	CASSQVVASGGGNEQFF
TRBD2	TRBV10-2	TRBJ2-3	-	TGCGCCAGCAGTGGGACTAGCGGGGATACGCAGTATTTT	CASSGTSGDTQYF
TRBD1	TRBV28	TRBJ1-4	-	TGTGCCAGCAGTTCCTCAGGACAGGGCGTAAATGAAAAACTGTTTTTT	CASSSSGQGVNEKLFF
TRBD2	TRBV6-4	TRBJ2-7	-	TGTGCCAGCAGTGAACGGGAGGGCGGATACGAGCAGTACTTC	CASSEREGGYEQYF
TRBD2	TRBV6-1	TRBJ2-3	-	TGTGCCAGCAGTGAGTCAGCGGGAGTAGGTACGCAGTATTTT	CASSESAGVGTQYF
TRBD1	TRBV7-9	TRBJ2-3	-	TGTGCCAGCAGCTCCCGGGACAGGGGCTCCTCTAGCACAGATACGCAGTATTTT	CASSSRDRGSSSTDTQYF
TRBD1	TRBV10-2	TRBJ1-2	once	TGCGCCAGCAGGGTAGCAACAGGGGACTATGGCTACACCTTC	CASRVATGDYGYTF
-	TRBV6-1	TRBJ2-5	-	TGTGCCAGCAGGGAGATCGGAGGTTGGGAGACCCAGTACTTC	CASREIGGWETQYF
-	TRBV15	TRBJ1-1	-	TGTGCCACCAGCGGCCCCCAGGGGCTGGGGACTGAAGCTTTCTTT	CATSGPQGLGTEAFF
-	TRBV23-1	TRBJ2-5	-	TGCGCCAGCAGTCCCCAGACAGGAGACGAAGAGACCCAGTACTTC	CASSPQTGDEETQYF
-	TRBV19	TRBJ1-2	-	TGTGCCAGTAGTATGCAGGGGCAGTCAGACTATGGCTACACCTTC	CASSMQGQSDYGYTF
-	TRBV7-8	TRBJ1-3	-	TGTGCCAGCAGCTTAGCCGTCTCTGGAAACACCATATATTTT	CASSLAVSGNTIYF
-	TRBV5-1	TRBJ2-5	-	TGCGCCAGCAGCCAGGGGGGAGAGACCCAGTACTTC	CASSQGGETQYF
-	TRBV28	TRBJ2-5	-	TGTGCCAGCACCGAACTAGGGAGAGGAGAGACCCAGTACTTC	CASTELGRGETQYF
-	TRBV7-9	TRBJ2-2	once	TGTGCCAGCAGCTTGGTTAAAGGGGGCACCGGGGAGCTGTTTTTT	CASSLVKGGTGELFF
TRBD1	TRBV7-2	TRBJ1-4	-	TGTGCCAGCAGCCGGACAGGCTCGGGGGAAAAACTGTTTTTT	CASSRTGSGEKLFF
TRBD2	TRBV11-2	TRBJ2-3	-	TGTGCCAGCTGTCCTAGCGGGAGGGCAGATACGCAGTATTTT	CASCPSGRADTQYF
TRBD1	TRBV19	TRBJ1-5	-	TGTGCCAGTAGTACCGGACAGGTGGGGCCTAGCAATCAGCCCCAGCATTTT	CASSTGQVGPSNQPQHF
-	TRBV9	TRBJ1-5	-	TGTGCCAGGTTTCAAGGGACTTTGGGTCAGCCCCAGCATTTT	CARFQGTLGQPQHF
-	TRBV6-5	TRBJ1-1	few	TGTGCCAGCAGTTCCATCACTGAAGCTTTCTTT	CASSSITEAFF
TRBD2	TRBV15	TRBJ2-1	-	TGTGCCACCAGTGAACTAGCGGTTAACAATGAGCAGTTCTTC	CATSELAVNNEQFF
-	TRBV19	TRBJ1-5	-	TGTGCCAGTAAACAGGGAAATCAGCCCCAGCATTTT	CASKQGNQPQHF
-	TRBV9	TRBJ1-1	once	TGTGCCAGCAGCGGAGCCCAAACAGGGATCACTGAAGCTTTCTTT	CASSGAQTGITEAFF
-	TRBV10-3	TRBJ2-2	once	TGTGCCATCAGGCATGACAGTGCGAACACCGGGGAGCTGTTTTTT	CAIRHDSANTGELFF
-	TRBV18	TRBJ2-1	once	TGTGCCAGCTCACCACAGGGGGATGAGCAGTTCTTC	CASSPQGDEQFF
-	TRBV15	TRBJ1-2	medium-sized	TGTGCCACCAGCAGAGATCGCGTTACGGGCTACACCTTC	CATSRDRVTGYTF